This T cell receptor beta chain came from a study of T cells in Graves' hyperthyroidism and ophthalmopathy. Across the study: Blood was drawn when the patient was first diagnosed and still untreated.

CDR1 and CDR2 from the germline V gene are MNHNS and SASEGT. CDR3 length equals 15 residues. Trimming removed 5 bases at V and 5 bases at J, with 16 bases between. In its sample, this clonotype was seen many times. Amplified regions were TCR beta CDR3 sequences from RNA transcripts. Using the HTBI primer set, a first-round RT-PCR was run on the TCR CDR3. One entry per CDR3 protein, called by TCRdb with MiXCR from the multiplex PCR reads. The sample contains roughly 630,000 distinct CDR3 sequences, 15% to 17% of which appear only once. No progression to ophthalmopathy during 18 months of follow-up defined stable disease.

The sample was blood. The TCR originated in a woman aged 25 to 45 with Graves' hyperthyroidism. This chain joins TRBV6-1 and TRBJ2-1; D gene uncertain. The CDR3 coding sequence is TGTGCCAGCAGTTTCCAAGTTCAGGCGCACAATGAGCAGTTCTTC. Translation: CASSFQVQAHNEQFF.